This TCR beta chain was identified during a study of T cells expressing NK-cell markers. For TCR beta, cDNA was produced by 5'RACE template switching with UMIs. TCRdb re-called the 5' RACE reads and shows each CDR3 protein once, DNA omitted. This repertoire includes some 440,000 distinct CDR3 sequences. The germline CDR1 and CDR2 sequences are SGHVS and FNYEAQ. This CDR3 comprises 14 residues. In regard to this clonotype: Its antigen is still unknown.

Study conclusions and caveats: These clonotypes additionally ranked first within the CD3+CD56-NKG2C+ fraction of a handful of donors. Roughly 1.0-7.0% of CD8+ T cells in six or seven donors belonged to dominant NKG2C+ clonotypes.

The sequence came from a woman in her 50s in good health. Sequencing was done on a sample of blood T cells: a sorted CD56 or NKG2C T cell subset, CD4+ or CD8+ T cells, or bulk PBMC T cells (not recorded which). The rearrangement joins TRBV7-6 to TRBJ2-5; there is no DNA to check the TCRdb D call of TRBD2. CDR3 region: CASSLGEDFETQYF.